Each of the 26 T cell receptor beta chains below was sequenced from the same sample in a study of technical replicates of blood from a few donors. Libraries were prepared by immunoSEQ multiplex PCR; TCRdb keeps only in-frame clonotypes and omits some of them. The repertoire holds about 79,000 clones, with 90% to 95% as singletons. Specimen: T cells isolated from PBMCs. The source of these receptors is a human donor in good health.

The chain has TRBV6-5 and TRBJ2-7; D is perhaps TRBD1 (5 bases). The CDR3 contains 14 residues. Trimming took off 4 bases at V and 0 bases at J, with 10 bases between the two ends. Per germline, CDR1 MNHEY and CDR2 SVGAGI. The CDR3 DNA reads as TGTGCCAGCAGTTTAGGGGCAAACTCCTACGAGCAGTACTTC. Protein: CASSLGANSYEQYF.

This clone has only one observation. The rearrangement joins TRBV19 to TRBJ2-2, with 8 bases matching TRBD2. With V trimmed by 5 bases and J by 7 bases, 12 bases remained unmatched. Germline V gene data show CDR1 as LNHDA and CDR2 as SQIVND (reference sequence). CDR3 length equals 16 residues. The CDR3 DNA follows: TGTGCCAGTAGTCCCGGGGGGGGGAGAACAGTCGGGGAGCTGTTTTTT. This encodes CASSPGGGRTVGELFF. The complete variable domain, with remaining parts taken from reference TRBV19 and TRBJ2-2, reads DGGITQSPKYLFRKEGQNVTLSCEQNLNHDAMYWYRQDPGQGLRLIYYSQIVNDFQKGDIAEGYSVSREKKESFPLTVTSAQKNPTAFYLCASSPGGGRTVGELFFGEGSRLTVL.

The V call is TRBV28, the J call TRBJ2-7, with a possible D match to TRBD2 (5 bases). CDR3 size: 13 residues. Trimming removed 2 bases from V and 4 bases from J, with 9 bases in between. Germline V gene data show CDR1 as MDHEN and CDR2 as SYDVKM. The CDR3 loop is CASSLDRGYEQYF. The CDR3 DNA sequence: TGTGCCAGCAGTTTAGACCGGGGTTACGAGCAGTACTTC.

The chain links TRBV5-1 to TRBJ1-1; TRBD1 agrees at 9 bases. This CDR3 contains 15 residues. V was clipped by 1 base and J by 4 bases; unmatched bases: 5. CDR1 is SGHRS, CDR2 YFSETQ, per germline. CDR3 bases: TGCGCCAGCAGCTTGTACGGGACAGGGCGCACTGAAGCTTTCTTT. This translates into CASSLYGTGRTEAFF. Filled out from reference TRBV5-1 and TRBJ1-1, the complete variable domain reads KAGVTQTPRYLIKTRGQQVTLSCSPISGHRSVSWYQQTPGQGLQFLFEYFSETQRNKGNFPGRFSGRQFSNSRSEMNVSTLELGDSALYLCASSLYGTGRTEAFFGQGTRLTVV.

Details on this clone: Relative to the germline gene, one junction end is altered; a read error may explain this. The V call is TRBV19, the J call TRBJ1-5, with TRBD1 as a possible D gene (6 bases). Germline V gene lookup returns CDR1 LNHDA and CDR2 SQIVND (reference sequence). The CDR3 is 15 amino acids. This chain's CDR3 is CASSIGGGGDQPQHF. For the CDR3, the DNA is TGTGCCAGTAGCATAGGGGGGGGTGGCGATCAGCCCCAGCATTTT.

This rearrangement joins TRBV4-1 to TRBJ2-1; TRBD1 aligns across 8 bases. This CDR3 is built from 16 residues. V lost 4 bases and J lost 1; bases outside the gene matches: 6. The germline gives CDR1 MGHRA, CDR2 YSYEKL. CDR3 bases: TGCGCCAGCAGCCCAGGGGGCAGGGTATCCTACAATGAGCAGTTCTTC. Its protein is CASSPGGRVSYNEQFF.

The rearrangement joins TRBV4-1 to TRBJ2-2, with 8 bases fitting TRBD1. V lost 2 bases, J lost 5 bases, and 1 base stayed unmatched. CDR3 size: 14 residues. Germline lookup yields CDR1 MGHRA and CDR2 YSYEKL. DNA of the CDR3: TGCGCCAGCAGCCAAACAGGGGGGACCGGGGAGCTGTTTTTT. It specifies CASSQTGGTGELFF.

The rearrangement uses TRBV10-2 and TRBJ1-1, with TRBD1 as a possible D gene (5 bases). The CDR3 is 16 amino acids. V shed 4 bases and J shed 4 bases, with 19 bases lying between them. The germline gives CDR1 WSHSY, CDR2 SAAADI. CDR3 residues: CASSVNGVWGGTEAFF. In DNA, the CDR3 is TGCGCCAGCAGTGTAAACGGAGTTTGGGGCGGCACTGAAGCTTTCTTT.

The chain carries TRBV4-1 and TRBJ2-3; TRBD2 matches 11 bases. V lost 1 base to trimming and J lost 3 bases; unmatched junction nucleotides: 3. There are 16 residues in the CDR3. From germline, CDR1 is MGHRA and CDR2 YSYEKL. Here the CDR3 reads CASSQVGTSGTDTQYF. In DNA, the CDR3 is TGCGCCAGCAGCCAAGTTGGGACTAGCGGAACAGATACGCAGTATTTT.

The CDR3 reads CASSRGGDIFLTQYF. CDR3 sequence (DNA): TGTGCCAGCAGCCGGGGAGGAGACATCTTCCTTACGCAGTATTTT. The gene calls are TRBV5-4 and TRBJ2-3; a weak D match, TRBD2 (6 bases). This CDR3 has 15 residues. V was clipped by 4 bases and J by 8 bases, with 20 bases between them. Germline CDR1 is SGHNT and CDR2 is YYREEE (reference sequence).

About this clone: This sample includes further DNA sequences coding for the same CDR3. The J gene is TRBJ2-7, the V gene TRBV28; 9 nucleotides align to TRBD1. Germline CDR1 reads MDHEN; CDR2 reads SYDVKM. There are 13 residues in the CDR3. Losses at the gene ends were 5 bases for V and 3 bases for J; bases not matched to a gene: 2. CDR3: CASSPGQGYEQYF. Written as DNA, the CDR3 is TGTGCCAGCAGTCCGGGACAGGGCTACGAGCAGTACTTC.

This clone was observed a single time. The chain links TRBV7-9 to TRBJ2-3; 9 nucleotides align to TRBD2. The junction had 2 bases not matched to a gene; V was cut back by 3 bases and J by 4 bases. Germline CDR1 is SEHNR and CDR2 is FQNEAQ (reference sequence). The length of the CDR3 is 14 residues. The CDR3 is CASSFSGSADTQYF. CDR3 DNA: TGTGCCAGCAGCTTTAGCGGGAGCGCAGATACGCAGTATTTT.

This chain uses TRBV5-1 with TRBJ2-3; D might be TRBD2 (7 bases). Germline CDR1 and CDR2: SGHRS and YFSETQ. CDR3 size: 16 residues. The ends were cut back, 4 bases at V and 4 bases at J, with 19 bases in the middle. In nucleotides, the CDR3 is TGCGCCAGCAGCGGTACCGCGGGGGCGGGGTCAGATACGCAGTATTTT. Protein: CASSGTAGAGSDTQYF.

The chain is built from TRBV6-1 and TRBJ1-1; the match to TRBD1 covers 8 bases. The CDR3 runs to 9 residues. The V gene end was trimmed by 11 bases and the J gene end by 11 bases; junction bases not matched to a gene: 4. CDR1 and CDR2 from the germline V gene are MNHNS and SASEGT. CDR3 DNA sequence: TGTGCCGGGGGACAGGCCGCTTTCTTT. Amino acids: CAGGQAAFF.

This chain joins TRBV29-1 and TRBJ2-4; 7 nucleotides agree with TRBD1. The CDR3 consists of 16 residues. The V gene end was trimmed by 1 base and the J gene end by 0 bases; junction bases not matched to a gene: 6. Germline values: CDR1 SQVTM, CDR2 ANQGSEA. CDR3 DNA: TGCAGCGTTGAAGGGGGACAGCGTCTAGCCAAAAACATTCAGTACTTC. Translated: CSVEGGQRLAKNIQYF.

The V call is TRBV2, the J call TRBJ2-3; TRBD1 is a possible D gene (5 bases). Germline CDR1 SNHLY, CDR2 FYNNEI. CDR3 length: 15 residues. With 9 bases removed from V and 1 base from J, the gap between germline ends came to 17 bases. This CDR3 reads CASRGTGWRTDTQYF. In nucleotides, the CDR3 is TGTGCCAGTCGTGGCACAGGCTGGCGCACAGATACGCAGTATTTT.

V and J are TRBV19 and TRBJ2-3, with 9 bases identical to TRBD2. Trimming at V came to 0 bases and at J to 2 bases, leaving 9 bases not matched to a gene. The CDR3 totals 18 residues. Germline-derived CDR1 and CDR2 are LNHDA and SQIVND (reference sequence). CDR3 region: CASSIDDASGTNTDTQYF. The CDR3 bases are TGTGCCAGTAGTATAGATGATGCTAGCGGGACGAACACAGATACGCAGTATTTT.

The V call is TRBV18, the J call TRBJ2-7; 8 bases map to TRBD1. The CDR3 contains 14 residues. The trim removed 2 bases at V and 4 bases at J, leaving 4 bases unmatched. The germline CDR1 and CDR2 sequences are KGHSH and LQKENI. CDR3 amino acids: CASSPGGQEYEQYF. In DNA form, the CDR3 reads TGTGCCAGCTCACCAGGGGGACAGGAATACGAGCAGTACTTC.

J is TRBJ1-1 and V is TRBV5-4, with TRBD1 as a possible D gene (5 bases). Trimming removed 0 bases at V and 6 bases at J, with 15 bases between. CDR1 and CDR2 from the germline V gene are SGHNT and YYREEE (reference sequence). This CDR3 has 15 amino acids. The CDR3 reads CASSLASAGLPEAFF. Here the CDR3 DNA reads TGTGCCAGCAGCTTGGCCTCCGCGGGGCTCCCTGAAGCTTTCTTT.

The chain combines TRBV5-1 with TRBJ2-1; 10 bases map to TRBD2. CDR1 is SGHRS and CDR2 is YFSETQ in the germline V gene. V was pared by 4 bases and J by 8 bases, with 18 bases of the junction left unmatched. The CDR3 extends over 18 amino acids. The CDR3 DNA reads TGCGCCAGCAGCCCAGGAGGTCGAGCGGGAGGGCCCCACGATGAGCAGTTCTTC. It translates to CASSPGGRAGGPHDEQFF. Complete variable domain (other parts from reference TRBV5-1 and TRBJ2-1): KAGVTQTPRYLIKTRGQQVTLSCSPISGHRSVSWYQQTPGQGLQFLFEYFSETQRNKGNFPGRFSGRQFSNSRSEMNVSTLELGDSALYLCASSPGGRAGGPHDEQFFGPGTRLTVL.

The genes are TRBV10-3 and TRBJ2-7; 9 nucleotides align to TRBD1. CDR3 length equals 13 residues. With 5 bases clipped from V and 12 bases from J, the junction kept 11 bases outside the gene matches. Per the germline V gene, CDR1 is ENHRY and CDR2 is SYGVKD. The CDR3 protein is CAISLQGADVRYF. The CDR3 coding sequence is TGTGCCATCAGTTTACAGGGGGCGGATGTGCGGTACTTC.

The CDR3 sequence is CASSPGPWEQYF. Written as DNA, the CDR3 is TGTGCCAGCAGCCCTGGCCCCTGGGAGCAGTACTTC. The genes are TRBV21-1 and TRBJ2-7; TRBD1 is the table's D call, not checked against the DNA. TRBV21-1 constitutes a pseudogene. This CDR3 comprises 12 residues.

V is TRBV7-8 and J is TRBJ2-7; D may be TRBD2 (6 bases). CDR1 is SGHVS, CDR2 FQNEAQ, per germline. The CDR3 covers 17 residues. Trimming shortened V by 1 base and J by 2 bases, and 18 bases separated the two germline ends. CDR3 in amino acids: CASSLGTPGLLPYEQYF. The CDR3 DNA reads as TGTGCCAGCAGCTTAGGTACCCCGGGACTCCTGCCCTACGAGCAGTACTTC.

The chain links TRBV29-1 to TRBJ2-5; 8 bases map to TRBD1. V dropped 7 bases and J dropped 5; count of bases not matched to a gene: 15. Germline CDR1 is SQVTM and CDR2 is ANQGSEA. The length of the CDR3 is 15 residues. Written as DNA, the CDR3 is TGCAGCGCCGAGGCGTCCCAGGGGGCGCGGGAGACCCAGTACTTC. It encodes CSAEASQGARETQYF.

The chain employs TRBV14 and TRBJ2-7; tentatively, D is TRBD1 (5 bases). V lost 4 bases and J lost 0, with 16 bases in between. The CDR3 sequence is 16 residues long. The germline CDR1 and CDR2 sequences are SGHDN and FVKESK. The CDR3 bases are TGTGCCAGCAGCCTGCTAGGGGTCTCGAACTCCTACGAGCAGTACTTC. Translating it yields CASSLLGVSNSYEQYF.

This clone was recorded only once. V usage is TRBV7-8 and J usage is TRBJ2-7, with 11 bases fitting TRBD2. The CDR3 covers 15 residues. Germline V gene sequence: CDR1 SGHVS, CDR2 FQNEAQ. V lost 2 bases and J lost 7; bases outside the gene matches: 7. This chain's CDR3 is CASSLRLAGTGEQYF. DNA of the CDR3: TGTGCCAGCAGCTTACGACTAGCGGGGACGGGGGAGCAGTACTTC.